This entry lists 27 T cell receptor beta chains sequenced from one sample in a study of read filtering for tumor transcriptome and immune sequencing. From approximately 430 ng of RNA, a library with molecular barcoded alpha/delta and beta/gamma adaptors was made. MiXCR, applied by TCRdb to the reads, yields one record per CDR3 protein. The sample comprises 35,000 to 50,000 distinct CDR3 sequences, about a fifth of which are singletons, and 30% to 45% rests with the top ten. Sequences were obtained from a population of CD138-negative cells sorted from bone marrow. The receptor set was obtained from a donor at least 40 years old with multiple myeloma.

This clonotype was seen repeatedly, ten times or more. The chain links TRBV5-1 to TRBJ1-4; possibly TRBD1 for D (6 bases). This CDR3 has 14 amino acids. CDR1 SGHRS and CDR2 YFSETQ come from the germline V gene. Trimming left V 0 bases short and J 7 bases short, with 10 bases between. The CDR3 region is CASSLDRAAEKLFF. The CDR3 coding sequence is TGCGCCAGCAGCTTGGACAGGGCGGCTGAAAAACTGTTTTTT.

Ten or more counts support this clonotype. The chain couples TRBV5-4 to TRBJ2-7, with 8 bases that match TRBD1. There are 13 residues in the CDR3. After removal of 6 bases from V and 3 bases from J, the junction contained 5 bases not matched to a gene. The germline V gene encodes CDR1 SGHNT and CDR2 YYREEE (reference sequence). This chain's CDR3 is CASTPGQDYEQYF. The CDR3 nucleotides are TGTGCCAGCACCCCGGGACAGGACTACGAGCAGTACTTC.

About this clonotype itself: A read error may be the cause here, since a much bigger clone is one base away. This chain connects TRBV20-1 to TRBJ2-5; 7 positions agree with TRBD1. CDR3 length: 13 residues. Looked up from germline, CDR1 is DFQATT and CDR2 is SNEGSKA (reference sequence). The CDR3 DNA follows: TGCGGTGCTTGGACAGGCCGGCAAGAGACCCAGTACTTC. Amino acids: CGAWTGRQETQYF.

Notes on this clonotype: A clone one base away is much larger, so this may be a read error. This chain uses TRBV29-1 with TRBJ2-1; TRBD2 matches 8 bases. The CDR3 length is 13 residues. CDR1 is SQVTM, CDR2 ANQGSEA, per germline. CDR3 loop: CGAVATSVNEQFF. The CDR3 DNA is TGCGGCGCCGTCGCGACTAGCGTCAATGAGCAGTTCTTC.

Worth noting for this clonotype: A much larger clone sits a single nucleotide away, making a read error possible. The V and J genes are TRBV7-3 and TRBJ2-7; 13 bases line up with TRBD2. The CDR3 is 19 residues long. J lost 3 bases, V lost 2 bases, and 13 bases had no gene match. Germline assignment: CDR1 SGHTA and CDR2 FQGTGA. The CDR3 loop reads CASSLPCTSTSGRDYEQYF. Written as DNA, the CDR3 is TGTGCCAGCAGCTTACCATGTACTTCCACTAGCGGGAGGGACTACGAGCAGTACTTC.

This clonotype was observed many times. The chain couples TRBV12-3 or TRBV12-4 to TRBJ2-5; D possibly uses TRBD1 or TRBD2 (6 bases each). V lost 5 bases and J lost 5, with 15 bases in between. This CDR3 spans 14 amino acids. The CDR3 here is CASSERGEWETQYF. In DNA, the CDR3 is TGTGCCAGCAGTGAAAGGGGGGAGTGGGAGACCCAGTACTTC.

As concerns this clonotype: It may be a read error: a sequence one base away is much more abundant. The CDR3 spells CASSLAMNTEAFF. In nucleotides, the CDR3 is TGTGCCAGCAGCTTGGCTATGAACACTGAAGCTTTCTTT. The chain carries TRBV7-2 and TRBJ1-1; unclear D gene. The CDR3 runs to 13 residues. Germline V gives CDR1 SGHTA, CDR2 FQGNSA. Trimming took off 3 bases at V and 0 bases at J, with 5 bases between the two ends.

With respect to this clonotype: Given the absence of the conserved phenylalanine or tryptophan at the CDR3 end, a read error is likely. This sequence joins TRBV7-8 and TRBJ1-1; D ambiguous. The length of the CDR3 is 13 residues. CDR1 is SGHVS, CDR2 FQNEAQ, per germline. The CDR3 is CTSSLALDFEAFL. Written as DNA, the CDR3 is TGTACCAGCAGCTTAGCGCTGGACTTTGAAGCTTTCCTT.

In the case of this clonotype: This sequence may be a read error, since a much larger clone differs from it by one base. V is TRBV20-1 and J is TRBJ2-5; D remains ambiguous. Germline V gene lookup returns CDR1 DFQATT and CDR2 SNEGSKA (reference sequence). This CDR3 has 12 amino acids. The CDR3 DNA follows: TGCAGTTCTAGAGGACGGATCGAGACCCAGTACTTC. As protein: CSSRGRIETQYF.

The chain is built from TRBV11-2 and TRBJ2-5; no definite D call. Germline lookup yields CDR1 SGHAT and CDR2 FQNNGV. CDR3 length: 14 residues. V was clipped by 3 bases and J by 0 bases, with 8 bases between them. The CDR3 protein is CASSLVANQETQYF. The DNA for the CDR3 is TGTGCCAGCAGCTTGGTGGCGAACCAAGAGACCCAGTACTTC.

This clonotype was seen a handful of times. This chain's CDR3 is CATANYVAGQPQHF. CDR3 coding DNA: TGTGCCACCGCAAACTACGTTGCGGGTCAGCCCCAGCATTTT. The chain recombines TRBV7-3 with TRBJ1-5; D ambiguous. Deletions cut 10 bases from V and 6 bases from J, with 19 bases between. This CDR3 is 14 amino acids long. Germline V gene lookup returns CDR1 SGHTA and CDR2 FQGTGA.

Ten or more counts support this clonotype. This rearrangement joins TRBV28 to TRBJ1-2; a possible D gene is TRBD1 (6 bases). Germline assignment: CDR1 MDHEN and CDR2 SYDVKM. CDR3 length equals 13 residues. Trimming removed 7 bases from V and 2 bases from J, with 11 bases in between. CDR3 nucleotide sequence: TGTGCCAGCACCCAAGGACAGAACTATGGCTACACCTTC. This codes for CASTQGQNYGYTF.

This clonotype was seen only a few times. The chain employs TRBV6-2 or TRBV6-3 and TRBJ2-3, with unresolved D. CDR3 length equals 12 residues. The germline gives CDR1 MNHEY, CDR2 SVGEGT. Deletions cut 2 bases from V and 6 bases from J, with 6 bases between. The CDR3 sequence is CASSYGRDTQYF. The CDR3 bases are TGTGCCAGCAGTTACGGGCGGGATACGCAGTATTTT.

This clonotype was observed many times. The rearrangement uses TRBV6-1 and TRBJ1-1; 8 positions agree with TRBD1. Per the germline V gene, CDR1 is MNHNS and CDR2 is SASEGT. Trimming took 6 bases from V and 4 from J; bases not matched to a gene: 13. The CDR3 totals 16 residues. The CDR3 reads CASRRTGTGVITEAFF. DNA of the CDR3: TGTGCCAGCAGGCGAACCGGGACAGGTGTAATCACTGAAGCTTTCTTT.

This clonotype was detected many times. This chain joins TRBV24-1 and TRBJ2-2; tentatively, D is TRBD1 or TRBD2 (6 bases each). Trimming cost V 10 bases and J 0 bases, with 11 bases left between them. CDR1 is KGHDR, CDR2 SFDVKD, per germline. CDR3 size: 14 residues. In DNA, the CDR3 is TGTGCCACAGGGGGGTTCGCGAACACCGGGGAGCTGTTTTTT. It is translated as CATGGFANTGELFF.

This clonotype counts as medium-sized (0.01 to 0.1%). DNA for the CDR3: TGCAGTGCTAGAGATTATCGGGGTGTCTGGAATGAGCAGTTCTTC. As protein: CSARDYRGVWNEQFF. The chain couples TRBV20-1 to TRBJ2-1, with D maybe TRBD2 (5 bases). The V and J ends lost 0 bases and 7 bases respectively, with 16 bases between them. Germline V gene sequence: CDR1 DFQATT, CDR2 SNEGSKA (reference sequence). This CDR3 has 15 residues.

In its sample, this clonotype was seen many times. The rearrangement joins TRBV5-1 to TRBJ2-3; no firm D call. The CDR3 sequence is 11 residues long. Trimming left V 2 bases short and J 4 bases short, with 2 bases between. The germline V gene encodes CDR1 SGHRS and CDR2 YFSETQ. Written as DNA, the CDR3 is TGCGCCAGCAGCTTTCCAGATACGCAGTATTTT. It yields the protein CASSFPDTQYF. The full variable domain, with the rest looked up from reference TRBV5-1 and TRBJ2-3, is KAGVTQTPRYLIKTRGQQVTLSCSPISGHRSVSWYQQTPGQGLQFLFEYFSETQRNKGNFPGRFSGRQFSNSRSEMNVSTLELGDSALYLCASSFPDTQYFGPGTRLTVL.

This clonotype was seen many times. The V and J genes are TRBV5-5 and TRBJ2-5; D perhaps matches TRBD1 (5 bases). Germline CDR1 reads SGHKS; CDR2 reads YYEKEE (reference sequence). The length of the CDR3 is 14 residues. Trimming cost V 2 bases and J 1 base, with 9 bases left between them. CDR3 protein: CASSFRQFQETQYF. CDR3 coding DNA: TGTGCCAGCAGCTTCCGACAGTTCCAAGAGACCCAGTACTTC.

This clonotype was seen ten or more times. The chain employs TRBV29-1 and TRBJ2-5; perhaps TRBD2 as D (6 bases). The CDR3 runs 11 residues. V lost 7 bases and J lost 5, with 11 bases in between. The V gene's germline CDR1 is SQVTM and CDR2 ANQGSEA. The CDR3 loop is CSGGVEETQYF. CDR3 coding DNA: TGCAGCGGGGGGGTAGAGGAGACCCAGTACTTC. The variable domain in full, completed from reference TRBV29-1 and TRBJ2-5, reads SAVISQKPSRDICQRGTSLTIQCQVDSQVTMMFWYRQQPGQSLTLIATANQGSEATYESGFVIDKFPISRPNLTFSTLTVSNMSPEDSSIYLCSGGVEETQYFGPGTRLLVL.

This clonotype is categorized as medium-sized. The chain employs TRBV6-6 and TRBJ2-1, with TRBD2 as a possible D gene (5 bases). CDR1 and CDR2 from the germline V gene are MNHNY and SVGAGI (reference sequence). Trimming pared 2 bases from V and 5 bases from J, leaving 16 bases between. This CDR3 has 16 amino acids. The CDR3 DNA is TGTGCCAGCAGTTACGAGAGGGTTCCTACCAACAATGAGCAGTTCTTC. It translates to CASSYERVPTNNEQFF.

For this clonotype: This could be a read error, since a much larger clone is one nucleotide away. The CDR3: CASSQGRGTDEKLFF. The CDR3 bases are TGTGCCAGCAGCCAAGGCCGTGGGACAGATGAAAAACTGTTTTTT. J is TRBJ1-4 and V is TRBV5-8, with 7 bases that match TRBD1. After removal of 4 bases from V and 6 bases from J, the junction contained 9 bases not matched to a gene. In germline, CDR1 is SGHTS, CDR2 YDEGEE. The CDR3 consists of 15 residues.

This clonotype ranks as medium-sized (0.01 to 0.1%). The genes are TRBV29-1 and TRBJ2-1; D is unresolved. Trimming pared 3 bases from V and 6 bases from J, leaving 12 bases between. CDR1 SQVTM and CDR2 ANQGSEA come from the germline V gene. The length of the CDR3 is 13 residues. CDR3: CSVEVVTGNEQFF. The CDR3 region has the DNA TGCAGCGTTGAGGTCGTCACGGGCAATGAGCAGTTCTTC.

This clonotype was seen a handful of times. This chain joins TRBV20-1 and TRBJ2-1, with 11 bases aligning to TRBD2. Germline V CDR1 and CDR2: DFQATT, SNEGSKA (reference sequence). Trimming cost V 5 bases and J 6 bases; bases outside gene matches: 6. The CDR3 contains 14 residues. The CDR3 protein is CSAPIAGGSNEQFF. The DNA for the CDR3 is TGCAGTGCTCCGATAGCGGGAGGGAGCAATGAGCAGTTCTTC.

This clonotype was detected ten times or more. The chain links TRBV24-1 to TRBJ2-2; D is unresolved. This CDR3 contains 14 residues. V was shortened by 0 bases and J by 6 bases, with 7 bases between the two germline ends. The germline CDR1 and CDR2 sequences are KGHDR and SFDVKD. CDR3 sequence: CATSDLLEAGELFF. The CDR3 bases are TGTGCCACCAGTGATTTGCTTGAAGCCGGGGAGCTGTTTTTT.

Comment on this clonotype: A single base separates this from a much larger clone, so it may be a read error. This chain joins TRBV4-2 and TRBJ1-5, with 8 bases identical to TRBD1. This CDR3 is built from 15 residues. Germline lookup yields CDR1 LGHNA and CDR2 YNFKEQ. This CDR3 is CAGSREGQGNQPQHF. CDR3 DNA sequence: TGTGCCGGCAGCCGAGAAGGACAGGGAAATCAGCCCCAGCATTTT.

Comment on this clonotype: The conserved phenylalanine or tryptophan is not found at the CDR3 terminus, so this likely reflects a read error. The chain has TRBV7-2 and TRBJ2-7, with a possible D match to TRBD1 (5 bases). Germline CDR1 SGHTA, CDR2 FQGNSA. The CDR3 covers 15 residues. CDR3 coding DNA: TGTGTCAGCAGCTTAGGGCAGGGCGCCACCTACGAGCAGTACCTC. This gives the protein CVSSLGQGATYEQYL.

This clonotype occurred many times. V is TRBV11-2 and J is TRBJ2-1, with D hard to call. Trimming left V 1 base short and J 6 bases short, with 7 bases between. CDR3 size: 13 residues. Germline V gives CDR1 SGHAT, CDR2 FQNNGV. The DNA for the CDR3 is TGTGCCAGCAGCTTAGGGACGGCCAATGAGCAGTTCTTC. It specifies CASSLGTANEQFF. Combining the CDR3 with reference TRBV11-2 and TRBJ2-1 gives the whole variable domain EAGVAQSPRYKIIEKRQSVAFWCNPISGHATLYWYQQILGQGPKLLIQFQNNGVVDDSQLPKDRFSAERLKGVDSTLKIQPAKLEDSAVYLCASSLGTANEQFFGPGTRLTVL.